The 7 T cell receptor beta chains below all came from one sample that was sequenced in a study of cytomegalovirus exposure and HLA in healthy donors. A multiplex PCR was run with 60 Vbeta primers and 13 Jbeta primers. Data came from immunoSEQ multiplex PCR; TCRdb stores just in-frame clones and leaves some out. Of fewer than 200,000 clones listed, 8.5% to 10% are singletons. Specimen: PBMCs. The receptors stem from a woman between 25 and 40 years old in good health and CMV-seropositive.

This clone was observed a handful of times. This rearrangement joins TRBV21-1 to TRBJ2-7; TRBD2 reflects the table's D call only, with no check against the DNA. TRBV21-1 represents a pseudogene. The CDR3 spans 15 residues. CDR3 coding DNA: TGTGCCAGCAGCTCTCGGGCGGGATTGAACTACGAGCAGTACTTC. Encoded protein: CASSSRAGLNYEQYF.

This clone was seen more than once but under ten times. The chain uses TRBV6-1 and TRBJ1-2, with no clear D. Trimming left V 1 base short and J 7 bases short, with 13 bases between. Germline values: CDR1 MNHNS, CDR2 SASEGT. The CDR3 contains 14 residues. The CDR3 loop is CASSEGERRPGYTF. The CDR3 DNA reads TGTGCCAGCAGTGAAGGTGAAAGGCGGCCTGGCTACACCTTC.

In nucleotides, the CDR3 is TGTGCCAGCTCACCGCGGGGGAACATTCAGTACTTC. Translation: CASSPRGNIQYF. The chain carries TRBV18 and TRBJ2-4; 7 nucleotides match TRBD2. Germline V gene lookup returns CDR1 KGHSH and CDR2 LQKENI. The V and J ends lost 3 bases and 7 bases, in that order; junction bases with no gene match: 0. The CDR3 is 12 amino acids. Drawing the rest from reference TRBV18 and TRBJ2-4, the complete variable domain is NAGVMQNPRHLVRRRGQEARLRCSPMKGHSHVYWYRQLPEEGLKFMVYLQKENIIDESGMPKERFSAEFPKEGPSILRIQQVVRGDSAAYFCASSPRGNIQYFGAGTRLSVL.

This clone has a handful of counts. The genes are TRBV5-1 and TRBJ1-4; a possible D gene is TRBD1 (6 bases). CDR3 length equals 14 residues. Per germline, CDR1 SGHRS and CDR2 YFSETQ. V lost 0 bases and J 5 bases, leaving 8 bases between the germline ends. DNA of the CDR3: TGCGCCAGCAGCTTGGACAGGGCAAATGAAAAACTGTTTTTT. Translating gives CASSLDRANEKLFF. Variable domain in full (rest from reference TRBV5-1 and TRBJ1-4): KAGVTQTPRYLIKTRGQQVTLSCSPISGHRSVSWYQQTPGQGLQFLFEYFSETQRNKGNFPGRFSGRQFSNSRSEMNVSTLELGDSALYLCASSLDRANEKLFFGSGTQLSVL.

V gene TRBV10-3 combines with J gene TRBJ2-7; 10 nucleotides agree with TRBD2. The CDR3 covers 15 residues. Looked up from germline, CDR1 is ENHRY and CDR2 is SYGVKD. The V segment lost 6 bases and the J segment 7 bases; nucleotides outside the gene matches: 12. The CDR3 spells CAIRPGLAFRGEQYF. The CDR3 nucleotides are TGTGCCATCAGACCGGGACTAGCGTTCAGAGGGGAGCAGTACTTC.

This chain uses TRBV18 with TRBJ2-2; 7 bases fit TRBD1. J gave up 7 bases and V 3 bases, and 5 bases lay outside the gene matches. The germline CDR1 and CDR2 sequences are KGHSH and LQKENI. The CDR3 sequence is 14 residues long. CDR3 in amino acids: CASSPRQGGGELFF. The DNA of the CDR3 is TGTGCCAGCTCACCTAGACAGGGCGGCGGGGAGCTGTTTTTT.

In this sample, this clone turned up a few times. The rearrangement uses TRBV7-6 and TRBJ2-5; 15 bases line up with TRBD2. With the DNA end fitting TRBJ2-7 better, the J assignment may be wrong. CDR1 is SGHVS and CDR2 is FNYEAQ in the germline V gene. CDR3 length equals 15 residues. The CDR3 sequence is CASSPGLAGGNEQYF. As DNA, the CDR3 is TGTGCCAGCAGCCCTGGACTAGCGGGAGGGAACGAGCAGTACTTC.